The source of this T cell receptor beta chain is a study of blood T cells in healthy people across ages. Study-wide findings and caveats: Naive CD4+ cells and diversity were both higher in long-lived donors than in aged donors.

The CDR3 covers 14 residues. V lost 5 bases and J 2 bases, leaving 12 bases between the germline ends. Germline lookup yields CDR1 SGHTA and CDR2 FQGTGA. Then a second PCR, running roughly 7 to 11 cycles, was carried out with a sample-barcoded 5' primer and a J-beta primer mix. Each CDR3 protein gets one entry after TCRdb re-called the 5' RACE reads with MiXCR. Of around 1,500,000 distinct CDR3 sequences detected, approximately 28% appear once; the ten largest clones hold about 8%. In its sample, this clonotype was seen a few times. What it binds is unknown. The chain has TRBV7-3 and TRBJ1-1, with D hard to call. The origin of this receptor is a woman aged 25 to 39 in good health. The sample comprised blood. CDR3 nucleotides: TGTGCCAGCAGCGAGTCCCCCAGTAACACTGAAGCTTTCTTT. Amino acids: CASSESPSNTEAFF.